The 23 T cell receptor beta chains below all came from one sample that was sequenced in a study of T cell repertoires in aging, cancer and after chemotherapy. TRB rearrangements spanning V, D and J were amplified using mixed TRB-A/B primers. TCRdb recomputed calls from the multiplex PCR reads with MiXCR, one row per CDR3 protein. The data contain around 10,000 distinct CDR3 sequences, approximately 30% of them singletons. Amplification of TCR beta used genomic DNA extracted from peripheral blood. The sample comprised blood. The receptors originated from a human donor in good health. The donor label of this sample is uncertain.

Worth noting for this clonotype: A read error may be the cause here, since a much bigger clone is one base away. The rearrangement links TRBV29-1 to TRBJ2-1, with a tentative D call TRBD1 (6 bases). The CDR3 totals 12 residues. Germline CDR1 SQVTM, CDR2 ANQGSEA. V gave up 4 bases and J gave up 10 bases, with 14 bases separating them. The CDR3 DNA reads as TGCAGCGTTGTCCAGGGGACCCACGAGCAGTTCTTC. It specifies CSVVQGTHEQFF.

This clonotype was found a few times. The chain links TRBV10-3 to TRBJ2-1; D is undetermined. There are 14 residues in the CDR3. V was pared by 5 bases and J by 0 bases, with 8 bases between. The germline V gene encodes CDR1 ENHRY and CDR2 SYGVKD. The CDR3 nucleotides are TGTGCCATCAGTAAACATAACTCCTACAATGAGCAGTTCTTC. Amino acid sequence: CAISKHNSYNEQFF.

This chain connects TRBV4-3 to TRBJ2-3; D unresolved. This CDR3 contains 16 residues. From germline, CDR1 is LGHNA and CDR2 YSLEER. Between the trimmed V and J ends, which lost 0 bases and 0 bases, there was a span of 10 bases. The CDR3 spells CASSQETALSTDTQYF. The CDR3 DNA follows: TGCGCCAGCAGCCAAGAAACCGCGTTGAGCACAGATACGCAGTATTTT.

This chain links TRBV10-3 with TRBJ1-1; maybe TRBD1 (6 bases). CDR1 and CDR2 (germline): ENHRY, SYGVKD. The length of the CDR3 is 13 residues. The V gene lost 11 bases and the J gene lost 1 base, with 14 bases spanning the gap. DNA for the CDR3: TGTGCCGCGCACAGGGACTCGAACACTGAAGCTTTCTTT. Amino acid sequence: CAAHRDSNTEAFF.

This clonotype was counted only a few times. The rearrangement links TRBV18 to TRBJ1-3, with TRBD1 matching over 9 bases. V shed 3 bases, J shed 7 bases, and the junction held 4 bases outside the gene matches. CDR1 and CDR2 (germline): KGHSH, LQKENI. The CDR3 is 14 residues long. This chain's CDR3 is CASSPGTGRNTIYF. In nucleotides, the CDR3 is TGTGCCAGCTCACCGGGGACAGGGCGGAACACCATATATTTT.

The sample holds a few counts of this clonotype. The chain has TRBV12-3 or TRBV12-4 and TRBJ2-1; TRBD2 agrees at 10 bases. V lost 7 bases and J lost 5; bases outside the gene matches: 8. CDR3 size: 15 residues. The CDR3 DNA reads TGTGCCAGCACCACCAGCGGGGGGGCTAACAATGAGCAGTTCTTC. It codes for CASTTSGGANNEQFF.

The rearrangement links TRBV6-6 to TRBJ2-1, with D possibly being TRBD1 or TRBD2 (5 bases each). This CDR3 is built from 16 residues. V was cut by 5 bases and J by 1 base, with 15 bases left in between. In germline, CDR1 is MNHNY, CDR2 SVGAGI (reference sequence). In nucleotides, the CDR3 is TGTGCCAGCAGTCGATACGAGGGACCTTCCTACAATGAGCAGTTCTTC. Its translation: CASSRYEGPSYNEQFF.

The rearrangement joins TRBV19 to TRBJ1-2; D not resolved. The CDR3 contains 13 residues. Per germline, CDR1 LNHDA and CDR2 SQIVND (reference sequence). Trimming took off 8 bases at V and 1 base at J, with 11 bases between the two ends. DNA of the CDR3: TGTGCCAGTTCACTACGGCTTAACTATGGCTACACCTTC. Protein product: CASSLRLNYGYTF.

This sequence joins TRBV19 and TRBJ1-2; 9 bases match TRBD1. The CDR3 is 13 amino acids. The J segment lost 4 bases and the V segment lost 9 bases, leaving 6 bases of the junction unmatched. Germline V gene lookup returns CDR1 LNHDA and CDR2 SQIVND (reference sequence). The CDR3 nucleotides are TGTGCCAGCCGGACAGGGGCGAGCTATGGCTACACCTTC. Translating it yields CASRTGASYGYTF.

CDR3 loop: CASSGLRGAYNEQFF. Here the CDR3 DNA reads TGTGCCAGCAGTGGCCTACGAGGGGCATACAATGAGCAGTTCTTC. The gene calls are TRBV12-3 or TRBV12-4 and TRBJ2-1; D might be TRBD1 or TRBD2, each matching 5 bases. The CDR3 contains 15 residues. The V and J ends lost 5 bases and 4 bases respectively, with 15 bases between them.

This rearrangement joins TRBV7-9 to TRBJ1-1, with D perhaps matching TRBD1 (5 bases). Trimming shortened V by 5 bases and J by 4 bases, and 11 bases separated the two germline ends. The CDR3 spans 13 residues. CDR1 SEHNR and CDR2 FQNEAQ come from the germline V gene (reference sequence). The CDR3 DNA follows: TGTGCCAGCAGCCTCGGGACGGCCACTGAAGCTTTCTTT. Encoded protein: CASSLGTATEAFF.

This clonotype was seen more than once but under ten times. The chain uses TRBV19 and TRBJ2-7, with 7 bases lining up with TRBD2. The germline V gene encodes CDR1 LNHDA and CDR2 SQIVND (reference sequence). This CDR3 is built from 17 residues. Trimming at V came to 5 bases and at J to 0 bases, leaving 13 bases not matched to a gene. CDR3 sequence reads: CASSALGGQRGSYEQYF. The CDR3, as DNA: TGTGCCAGTAGTGCGTTAGGCGGCCAGCGGGGCTCCTACGAGCAGTACTTC. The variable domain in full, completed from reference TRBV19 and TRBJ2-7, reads DGGITQSPKYLFRKEGQNVTLSCEQNLNHDAMYWYRQDPGQGLRLIYYSQIVNDFQKGDIAEGYSVSREKKESFPLTVTSAQKNPTAFYLCASSALGGQRGSYEQYFGPGTRLTVT.

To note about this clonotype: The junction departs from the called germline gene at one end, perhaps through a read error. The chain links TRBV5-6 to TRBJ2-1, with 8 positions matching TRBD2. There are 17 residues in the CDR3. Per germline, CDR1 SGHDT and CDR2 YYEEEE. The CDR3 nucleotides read TGCGCCAGCAGCCAAATTCCTACGGGAGGGCCAAGGAATGAGCAGTTCTTC. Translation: CASSQIPTGGPRNEQFF.

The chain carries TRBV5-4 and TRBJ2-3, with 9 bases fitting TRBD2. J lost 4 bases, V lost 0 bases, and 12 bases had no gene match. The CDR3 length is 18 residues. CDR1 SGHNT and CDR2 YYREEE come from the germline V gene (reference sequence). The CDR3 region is CASSLGWEVAGEADTQYF. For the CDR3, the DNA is TGTGCCAGCAGCTTGGGTTGGGAGGTAGCGGGAGAGGCAGATACGCAGTATTTT.

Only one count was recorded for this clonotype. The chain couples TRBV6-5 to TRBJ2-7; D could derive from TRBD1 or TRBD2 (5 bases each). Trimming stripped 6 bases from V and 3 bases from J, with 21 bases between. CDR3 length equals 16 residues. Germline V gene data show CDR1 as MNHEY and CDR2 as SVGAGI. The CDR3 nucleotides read TGTGCCAGCAGCCAAGGGATCGGAGGACACTTCTACGAGCAGTACTTC. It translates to CASSQGIGGHFYEQYF.

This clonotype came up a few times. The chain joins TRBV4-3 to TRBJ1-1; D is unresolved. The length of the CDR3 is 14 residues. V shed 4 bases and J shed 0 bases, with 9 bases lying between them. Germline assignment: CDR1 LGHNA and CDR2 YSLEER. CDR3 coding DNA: TGCGCCAGCAGCCTGATGGGGATGAACACTGAAGCTTTCTTT. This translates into CASSLMGMNTEAFF.

In DNA form, the CDR3 reads TGTGCCAGCGCCAGGGATATCCAAGATACGCAGTATTTT. Amino acids: CASARDIQDTQYF. The genes are TRBV6-4 and TRBJ2-3; maybe TRBD1 (5 bases). V lost 8 bases, J lost 5 bases, and 14 bases lay in between. Germline V CDR1 and CDR2: MRHNA, SNTAGT. The CDR3 extends over 13 amino acids.

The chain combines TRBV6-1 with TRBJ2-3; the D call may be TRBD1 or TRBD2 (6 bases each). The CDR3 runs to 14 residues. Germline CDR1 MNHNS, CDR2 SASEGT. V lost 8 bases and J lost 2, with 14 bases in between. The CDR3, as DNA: TGTGCCAGCGTTTGGGGGGCCGACACAGATACGCAGTATTTT. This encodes CASVWGADTDTQYF.

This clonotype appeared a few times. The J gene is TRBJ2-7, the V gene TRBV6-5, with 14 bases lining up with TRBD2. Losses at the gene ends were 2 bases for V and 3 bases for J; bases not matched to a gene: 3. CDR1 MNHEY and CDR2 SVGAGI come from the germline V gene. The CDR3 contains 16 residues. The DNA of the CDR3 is TGTGCCAGCAGTTACGGGGGGACTAGCGGGAGCTACGAGCAGTACTTC. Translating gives CASSYGGTSGSYEQYF.

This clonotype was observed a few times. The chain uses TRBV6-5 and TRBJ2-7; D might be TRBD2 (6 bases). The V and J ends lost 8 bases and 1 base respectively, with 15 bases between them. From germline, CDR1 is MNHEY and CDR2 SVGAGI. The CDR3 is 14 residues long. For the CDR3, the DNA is TGTGCCAGCCGCCCCGGTGGGGGGTCCTACGAGCAGTACTTC. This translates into CASRPGGGSYEQYF.

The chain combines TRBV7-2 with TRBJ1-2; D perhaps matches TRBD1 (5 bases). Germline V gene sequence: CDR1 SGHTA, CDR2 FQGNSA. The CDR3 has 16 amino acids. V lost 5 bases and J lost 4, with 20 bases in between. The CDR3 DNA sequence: TGTGCCAGCAGCCGAAGATCCGGGACCGAGTCCTATGGCTACACCTTC. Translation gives CASSRRSGTESYGYTF.

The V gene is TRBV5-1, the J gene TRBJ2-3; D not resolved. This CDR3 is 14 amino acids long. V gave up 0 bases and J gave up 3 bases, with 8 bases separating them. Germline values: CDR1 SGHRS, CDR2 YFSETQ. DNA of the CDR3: TGCGCCAGCAGCTTGGTTCTGGGAACAGATACGCAGTATTTT. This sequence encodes CASSLVLGTDTQYF.

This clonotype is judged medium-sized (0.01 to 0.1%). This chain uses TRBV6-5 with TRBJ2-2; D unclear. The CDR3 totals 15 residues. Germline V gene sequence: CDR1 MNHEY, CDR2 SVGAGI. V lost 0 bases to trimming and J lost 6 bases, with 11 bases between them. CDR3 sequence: CASSYSGPEPGELFF. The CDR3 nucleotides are TGTGCCAGCAGTTACTCAGGACCCGAACCCGGGGAGCTGTTTTTT.